A single T cell receptor beta chain is shown here with its context. The antigen is not known. The CDR3 is 13 residues long. After removal of 7 bases from V and 4 bases from J, the junction contained 6 bases not matched to a gene. Germline values: CDR1 MNHNY, CDR2 SVGAGI (reference sequence). Donors likely had unrecorded immune exposures despite being nominally healthy when sampled. 60 Vbeta and 13 Jbeta primers were used in PCR. Sequenced by immunoSEQ multiplex PCR; TCRdb stores in-frame clones only, minus some. The table for this sample gives about 140,000 clones. This entry belongs to a study of cytomegalovirus exposure and HLA in healthy donors. Study results and caveats: The only immune exposure information that was available was CMV serostatus. Previously analyzed data showed that most TCR beta V segments were productive at a frequency of about 87% or about 30%.

This chain links TRBV6-6 with TRBJ1-1; 7 nucleotides agree with TRBD1. Sequencing was carried out using PBMCs. The receptor comes from a woman between 18 and 29 years old in good health and CMV-seronegative. CDR3 in amino acids: CASNPPGGTEAFF. The CDR3 nucleotides are TGTGCCAGCAATCCCCCAGGGGGCACTGAAGCTTTCTTT.